A selection of T cell receptor beta chains follows, all from one sample in a study of beta chain features in type 1 diabetes. Sequencing used immunoSEQ multiplex PCR; TCRdb keeps in-frame clones, though not all of them. Of under 300,000 clones in the sample, roughly 24% are singletons; the top ten hold 0.012%. Sequencing was performed on naive CD4+ T cells from blood. These receptors came from a woman aged 25 to 39 with type 1 diabetes. Both conserved end residues are part of each CDR3. A D gene is named only where the DNA matches it firmly. Where a row states a size, it is once, few, many or the class of an expanded clone; other rows omit it.

cdr3_nt: TGTGCCAGCAGCCCCTACGGGACAATAAGCGGCTACACCTTC
cdr3_aa: CASSPYGTISGYTF
j_call: TRBJ1-2
d_call: .
clone_size: .
v_call: TRBV9

cdr3_nt: TGTGCCTCAGGGGGCGAGGTCACTGAAGCTTTCTTT
cdr3_aa: CASGGEVTEAFF
j_call: TRBJ1-1
d_call: TRBD1
clone_size: few
v_call: TRBV30

cdr3_nt: TGTGCCTGGAGTGGCGGTGAAAAACTGTTTTTT
cdr3_aa: CAWSGGEKLFF
j_call: TRBJ1-4
d_call: .
clone_size: few
v_call: TRBV30

cdr3_nt: TGTGCCAGCTCACCGGGGACAGAGAATGAAAAACTGTTTTTT
cdr3_aa: CASSPGTENEKLFF
j_call: TRBJ1-4
d_call: TRBD1
clone_size: .
v_call: TRBV18

cdr3_nt: TGTGCCAGCAGTTTTGGGACAGGGAACTACGAGCAGTACTTC
cdr3_aa: CASSFGTGNYEQYF
j_call: TRBJ2-7
d_call: TRBD1
clone_size: .
v_call: TRBV28

cdr3_nt: TGTGCCAGCTCACCGCGTCTAGCGGATCACACAGATACGCAGTATTTT
cdr3_aa: CASSPRLADHTDTQYF
j_call: TRBJ2-3
d_call: TRBD2
clone_size: .
v_call: TRBV18

cdr3_nt: TGTGCCAGCAGTTACGAAGTAGACAATGAGCAGTTCTTC
cdr3_aa: CASSYEVDNEQFF
j_call: TRBJ2-1
d_call: .
clone_size: .
v_call: TRBV6-5

cdr3_nt: TGTGCCTGGAGTCCTTACAGGGGCCCATTGGCAACTGAAGCTTTCTTT
cdr3_aa: CAWSPYRGPLATEAFF
j_call: TRBJ1-1
d_call: TRBD1
clone_size: few
v_call: TRBV30

cdr3_nt: TGTGCTAGCAGCTTACCGGGACAGTACACCGGGGAGCTGTTTTTT
cdr3_aa: CASSLPGQYTGELFF
j_call: TRBJ2-2
d_call: TRBD1
clone_size: .
v_call: TRBV7-7

cdr3_nt: TGCGCCAGCAGCCCCGGGACTAGCGGGAATGAGCAGTTCTTC
cdr3_aa: CASSPGTSGNEQFF
j_call: TRBJ2-1
d_call: TRBD2
clone_size: few
v_call: TRBV5-1

cdr3_nt: TGTGCCAGCAGCTTAATGGGGGGCGAGCAGTACTTC
cdr3_aa: CASSLMGGEQYF
j_call: TRBJ2-7
d_call: .
clone_size: .
v_call: TRBV7-2

cdr3_nt: TGCAGCGTTGTCACCGGGACTAGCTGGACCTTAGCCAAAAACATTCAGTACTTC
cdr3_aa: CSVVTGTSWTLAKNIQYF
j_call: TRBJ2-4
d_call: TRBD2
clone_size: .
v_call: TRBV29-1

cdr3_nt: TGTGCCTGGAGTGTTGGCACTACGCAGTATTTT
cdr3_aa: CAWSVGTTQYF
j_call: TRBJ2-3
d_call: .
clone_size: .
v_call: TRBV30

cdr3_nt: TGTGCCAGCAGCCCGCCCCAGCGGACGGGGGAGCAGTACTTC
cdr3_aa: CASSPPQRTGEQYF
j_call: TRBJ2-7
d_call: .
clone_size: .
v_call: TRBV11-3

cdr3_nt: TGCGCCAGCACCCTTGTGGGAGGTTTAGGCACTGAAGCTTTCTTT
cdr3_aa: CASTLVGGLGTEAFF
j_call: TRBJ1-1
d_call: .
clone_size: .
v_call: TRBV5-1

cdr3_nt: TGTGCCAGCAGCTTTACTAGCAGCGACGAGCAGTACTTC
cdr3_aa: CASSFTSSDEQYF
j_call: TRBJ2-7
d_call: .
clone_size: .
v_call: TRBV5-4

cdr3_nt: TGCGCCAGCAGCCAAGAACAGGAGAACACTGAAGCTTTCTTT
cdr3_aa: CASSQEQENTEAFF
j_call: TRBJ1-1
d_call: .
clone_size: few
v_call: TRBV4-1

cdr3_nt: TGTGCCAGCAGCTTAGGGCAGGGTGGATGGAAAGAGACCCAGTACTTC
cdr3_aa: CASSLGQGGWKETQYF
j_call: TRBJ2-5
d_call: .
clone_size: .
v_call: TRBV11-2

cdr3_nt: TGTGCCAGCAGGCCACAGGGGGGGGCTTATGGCTACACCTTC
cdr3_aa: CASRPQGGAYGYTF
j_call: TRBJ1-2
d_call: TRBD1
clone_size: .
v_call: TRBV28

cdr3_nt: TGTGCCAGCTCAAAGGACTCATCAACCTACGAGCAGTACTTC
cdr3_aa: CASSKDSSTYEQYF
j_call: TRBJ2-7
d_call: .
clone_size: .
v_call: TRBV18

cdr3_nt: TGTGCCAGCAGCGTCCAGGGTATCAACAATGAGCAGTTCTTC
cdr3_aa: CASSVQGINNEQFF
j_call: TRBJ2-1
d_call: .
clone_size: few
v_call: TRBV9

cdr3_nt: TGCAGCGTTAATAGACTAGCGGTCGCCTACGAGCAGTACTTC
cdr3_aa: CSVNRLAVAYEQYF
j_call: TRBJ2-7
d_call: TRBD2
clone_size: .
v_call: TRBV29-1

cdr3_nt: TGTGCCTGGAGAAAGACACGCTATGGCTACACCTTC
cdr3_aa: CAWRKTRYGYTF
j_call: TRBJ1-2
d_call: .
clone_size: few
v_call: TRBV30

cdr3_nt: TGTGCCAGCAGTCAAACCGGGACAGGCGGTACCGGGGAGCTGTTTTTT
cdr3_aa: CASSQTGTGGTGELFF
j_call: TRBJ2-2
d_call: TRBD1
clone_size: few
v_call: TRBV25-1

cdr3_nt: TGTGCCTGGAGTGTCTCCACCGGGGAGCTGTTTTTT
cdr3_aa: CAWSVSTGELFF
j_call: TRBJ2-2
d_call: .
clone_size: few
v_call: TRBV30

cdr3_nt: TGTGCCAGCAGCGTCGTTGGACAGGCTAGCACAGATACGCAGTATTTT
cdr3_aa: CASSVVGQASTDTQYF
j_call: TRBJ2-3
d_call: TRBD1
clone_size: few
v_call: TRBV9

cdr3_nt: TGTGCCAGCAGCGCGACTAGCGGGAGAGAGCAGTTCTTC
cdr3_aa: CASSATSGREQFF
j_call: TRBJ2-1
d_call: TRBD2
clone_size: few
v_call: TRBV7-3

cdr3_nt: TGCGCCAGCAGCCGTAGCGGGACAGGGATTATAGAGACCCAGTACTTC
cdr3_aa: CASSRSGTGIIETQYF
j_call: TRBJ2-5
d_call: .
clone_size: few
v_call: TRBV4-1

cdr3_nt: TGTGCCAGTAGTATGGGGCCAGGCGGTGGACAGCCCCAGCATTTT
cdr3_aa: CASSMGPGGGQPQHF
j_call: TRBJ1-5
d_call: .
clone_size: .
v_call: TRBV19